Below are 12 T cell receptor beta chains sequenced from a single sample in a study of shared clonotypes between healthy human individuals. Generated by immunoSEQ multiplex PCR, the TCRdb table keeps only in-frame clones and is missing some. The table includes roughly 850,000 clones, around 96% detected once. Positively selected for CCR7, the CD45RO-negative cells used as naive CD8 cells excluded terminally differentiated effector memory CD45RA+ cells. Sequenced input: naive CD8+ T cells sorted from blood. The receptors here all came from a young man in good health.

This clone is a singleton in its sample. The rearrangement links TRBV6-5 to TRBJ2-1; 7 bases are a match to TRBD2. CDR3 size: 12 residues. V shed 6 bases, J shed 9 bases, and the junction held 5 bases outside the gene matches. Per germline, CDR1 MNHEY and CDR2 SVGAGI. The chain's CDR3 is CASSPAGVEQFF. In nucleotides, the CDR3 is TGTGCCAGCAGCCCGGCGGGGGTTGAGCAGTTCTTC.

The rearrangement links TRBV2 to TRBJ2-7; TRBD1 is a possible D gene (6 bases). Germline V lookup: CDR1 SNHLY, CDR2 FYNNEI. V was cut by 7 bases and J by 3 bases, with 10 bases left in between. This CDR3 has 12 amino acids. This CDR3 is CASTRGGYEQYF. The DNA for the CDR3 is TGTGCCAGCACCCGAGGGGGCTACGAGCAGTACTTC.

The chain uses TRBV7-9 and TRBJ2-6, with D possibly being TRBD1 (5 bases). Germline values: CDR1 SEHNR, CDR2 FQNEAQ (reference sequence). V shed 8 bases and J shed 4 bases, with 15 bases lying between them. There are 15 residues in the CDR3. CDR3 residues: CASGIQALGANVLTF. The CDR3 DNA reads as TGTGCCAGCGGGATACAGGCTCTGGGGGCCAACGTCCTGACTTTC.

The gene calls are TRBV4-1 and TRBJ2-6; 9 nucleotides line up with TRBD1. CDR3 length: 18 amino acids. CDR1 and CDR2 from the germline V gene are MGHRA and YSYEKL. The J segment lost 4 bases and the V segment lost 1 base, leaving 8 bases of the junction unmatched. This CDR3 is CASSQGQGGNSGANVLTF. CDR3 nucleotides: TGCGCCAGCAGCCAAGGACAGGGGGGCAACTCGGGGGCCAACGTCCTGACTTTC.

This clone has a handful of counts. J is TRBJ1-2 and V is TRBV5-4; D is perhaps TRBD1 (5 bases). CDR1 and CDR2 (germline): SGHNT, YYREEE (reference sequence). The V end lost 4 bases, the J end lost 7 bases, and 14 bases lay between the germline ends. CDR3 length equals 13 residues. The CDR3 is CASSPGGYSGYTF. CDR3 nucleotides: TGTGCCAGCAGCCCTGGGGGGTACAGTGGCTACACCTTC.

The V and J genes are TRBV29-1 and TRBJ1-1; 7 nucleotides line up with TRBD1. CDR1 is SQVTM, CDR2 ANQGSEA, per germline. V shed 6 bases and J 1 base; nucleotides not matched to a gene: 14. The CDR3 extends over 16 amino acids. CDR3 residues: CSVAPATGRRNTEAFF. Here the CDR3 DNA reads TGCAGCGTGGCCCCCGCGACAGGGAGGAGGAACACTGAAGCTTTCTTT.

The V gene is TRBV4-3, the J gene TRBJ2-7; weak D call: TRBD2 (6 bases). Trimming removed 1 base at V and 4 bases at J, with 14 bases between. The germline CDR1 and CDR2 sequences are LGHNA and YSLEER. CDR3 length equals 15 residues. CDR3 residues: CASSQVGRLRYEQYF. The DNA for the CDR3 is TGCGCCAGCAGCCAAGTAGGGAGGTTGCGGTACGAGCAGTACTTC.

V is TRBV6-5 and J is TRBJ2-4; TRBD1 might be the D (6 bases). CDR3 length: 14 residues. Trimming took off 6 bases at V and 1 base at J, with 10 bases between the two ends. Germline V gives CDR1 MNHEY, CDR2 SVGAGI. CDR3 amino acids: CASSLQGAKNIQYF. The CDR3 nucleotides read TGTGCCAGCAGCCTCCAGGGGGCCAAAAACATTCAGTACTTC.

The chain is built from TRBV30 and TRBJ2-1; D unclear. The CDR3 contains 18 residues. The V gene's germline CDR1 is GTSNPN and CDR2 SVGIG (reference sequence). Trimming shortened V by 0 bases and J by 6 bases, and 24 bases separated the two germline ends. The DNA of the CDR3 is TGTGCCTGGAGTGTACCCTTTTCTCTAGAGAGCTCATTCAATGAGCAGTTCTTC. This gives the protein CAWSVPFSLESSFNEQFF.

This rearrangement joins TRBV5-1 to TRBJ2-2, with TRBD1 matching 7 bases. The CDR3 covers 15 residues. Per germline, CDR1 SGHRS and CDR2 YFSETQ. Germline trimming cut 4 bases from V and 0 bases from J; bases unmatched to any gene: 3. CDR3 protein: CASSEGTANTGELFF. CDR3 in DNA: TGCGCCAGCAGCGAAGGGACAGCGAACACCGGGGAGCTGTTTTTT.

The chain links TRBV7-9 to TRBJ2-7, with 9 bases that match TRBD1. CDR1 is SEHNR, CDR2 FQNEAQ, per germline (reference sequence). This CDR3 has 16 residues. With V trimmed by 1 base and J by 3 bases, 7 bases remained unmatched. DNA of the CDR3: TGTGCCAGCAGCTTAGTTCATCGGGACAGGGTCTACGAGCAGTACTTC. Encoded protein: CASSLVHRDRVYEQYF.

The chain links TRBV5-3 to TRBJ2-6; TRBD1 agrees at 9 bases. TRBV5-3 is an ORF for which the function is uncertain. The trim removed 3 bases at V and 0 bases at J, leaving 7 bases unmatched. CDR3 size: 18 residues. The CDR3 is CARSCTGGAGSGANVLTF. CDR3 bases: TGTGCCAGAAGCTGTACAGGGGGCGCTGGCTCTGGGGCCAACGTCCTGACTTTC.